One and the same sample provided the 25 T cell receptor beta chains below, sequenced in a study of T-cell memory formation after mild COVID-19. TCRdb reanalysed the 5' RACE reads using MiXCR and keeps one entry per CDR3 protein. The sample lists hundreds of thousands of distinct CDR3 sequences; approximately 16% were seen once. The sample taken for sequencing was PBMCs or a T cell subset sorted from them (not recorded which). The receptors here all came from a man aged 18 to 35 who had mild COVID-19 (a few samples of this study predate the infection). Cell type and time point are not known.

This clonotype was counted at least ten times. CDR3 in DNA: TGCGCCAGCAGCTTGGGATCGGGGGGTCTCTACAATGAGCAGTTCTTC. Its protein is CASSLGSGGLYNEQFF. The rearrangement uses TRBV5-1 and TRBJ2-1; 7 bases line up with TRBD2. The trim removed 0 bases at V and 3 bases at J, leaving 6 bases unmatched. Germline-derived CDR1 and CDR2 are SGHRS and YFSETQ. The CDR3 covers 16 residues.

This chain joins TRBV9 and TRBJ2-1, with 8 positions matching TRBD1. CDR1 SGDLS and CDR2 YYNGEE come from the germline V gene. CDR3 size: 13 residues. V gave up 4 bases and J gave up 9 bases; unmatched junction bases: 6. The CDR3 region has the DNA TGTGCCAGCAGCTCCCCAGGGGGCGGTGAGCAGTTCTTC. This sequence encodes CASSSPGGGEQFF.

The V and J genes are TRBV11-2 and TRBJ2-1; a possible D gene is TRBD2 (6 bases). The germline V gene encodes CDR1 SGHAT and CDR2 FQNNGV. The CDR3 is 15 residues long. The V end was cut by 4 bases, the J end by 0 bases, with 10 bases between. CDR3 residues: CASSSGGRSYNEQFF. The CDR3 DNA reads TGTGCCAGCAGCTCCGGGGGACGCTCCTACAATGAGCAGTTCTTC.

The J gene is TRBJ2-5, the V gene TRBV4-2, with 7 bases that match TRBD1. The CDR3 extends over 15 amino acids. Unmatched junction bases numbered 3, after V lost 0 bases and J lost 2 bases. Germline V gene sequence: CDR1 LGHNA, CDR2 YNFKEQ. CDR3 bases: TGTGCCAGCAGCCAAGAAGGCAGGGGGCAAGAGACCCAGTACTTC. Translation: CASSQEGRGQETQYF.

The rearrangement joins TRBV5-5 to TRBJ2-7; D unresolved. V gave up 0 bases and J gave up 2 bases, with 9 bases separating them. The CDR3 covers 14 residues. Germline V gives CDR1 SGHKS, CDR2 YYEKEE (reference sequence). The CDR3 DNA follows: TGTGCCAGCAGCTTGGGGGCGTCAGCCTACGAGCAGTACTTC. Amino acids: CASSLGASAYEQYF.

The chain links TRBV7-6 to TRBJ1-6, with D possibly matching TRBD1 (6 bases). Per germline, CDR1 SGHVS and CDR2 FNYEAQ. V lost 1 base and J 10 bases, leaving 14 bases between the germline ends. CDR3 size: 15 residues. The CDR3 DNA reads TGTGCCAGCAGCTTAGTTACAGGGAGGGACTCACCCCTCCACTTT. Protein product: CASSLVTGRDSPLHF. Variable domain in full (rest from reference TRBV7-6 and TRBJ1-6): GAGVSQSPRYKVTKRGQDVALRCDPISGHVSLYWYRQALGQGPEFLTYFNYEAQQDKSGLPNDRFSAERPEGSISTLTIQRTEQRDSAMYRCASSLVTGRDSPLHFGNGTRLTVT.

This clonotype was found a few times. CDR3 loop: CASSYSSGGSTDTQYF. The CDR3 DNA sequence: TGTGCCAGCAGCTATTCTAGCGGGGGGAGCACAGATACGCAGTATTTT. This sequence joins TRBV5-4 and TRBJ2-3; 11 positions agree with TRBD2. CDR1 is SGHNT, CDR2 YYREEE, per germline (reference sequence). J gave up 0 bases and V 3 bases, and 3 bases lay outside the gene matches. The CDR3 spans 16 residues.

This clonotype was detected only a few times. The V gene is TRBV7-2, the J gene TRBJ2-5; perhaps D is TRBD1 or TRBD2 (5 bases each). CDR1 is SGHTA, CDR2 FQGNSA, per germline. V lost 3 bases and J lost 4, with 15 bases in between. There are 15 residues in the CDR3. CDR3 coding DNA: TGTGCCAGCAGCTTCCAGAGGGGAGAGGGAGAGACCCAGTACTTC. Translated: CASSFQRGEGETQYF.

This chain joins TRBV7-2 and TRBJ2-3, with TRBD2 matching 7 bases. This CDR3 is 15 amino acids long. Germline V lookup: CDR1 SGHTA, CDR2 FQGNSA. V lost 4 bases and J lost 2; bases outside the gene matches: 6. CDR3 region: CASSSGRGVTDTQYF. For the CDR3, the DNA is TGTGCCAGCAGCTCTGGGAGGGGAGTCACAGATACGCAGTATTTT.

The chain's CDR3 is CSARMFGGVGGELFF. CDR3 bases: TGCAGTGCTAGAATGTTCGGGGGAGTCGGTGGGGAGCTGTTTTTT. The chain joins TRBV20-1 to TRBJ2-2; maybe TRBD2 (6 bases). Trimming cost V 2 bases and J 8 bases, with 18 bases left between them. The CDR3 extends over 15 amino acids. CDR1 and CDR2 (germline): DFQATT, SNEGSKA (reference sequence).

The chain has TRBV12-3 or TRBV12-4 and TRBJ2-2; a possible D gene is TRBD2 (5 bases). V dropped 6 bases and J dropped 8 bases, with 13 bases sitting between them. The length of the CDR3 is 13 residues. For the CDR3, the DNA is TGTGCCAGCAGGAGGGTCCCTGGGGGGGAGCTGTTTTTT. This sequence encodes CASRRVPGGELFF.

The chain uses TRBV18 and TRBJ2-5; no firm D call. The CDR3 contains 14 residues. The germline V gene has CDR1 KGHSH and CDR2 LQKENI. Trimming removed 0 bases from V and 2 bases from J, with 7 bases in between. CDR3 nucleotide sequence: TGTGCCAGCTCACCACCGACGACACAAGAGACCCAGTACTTC. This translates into CASSPPTTQETQYF.

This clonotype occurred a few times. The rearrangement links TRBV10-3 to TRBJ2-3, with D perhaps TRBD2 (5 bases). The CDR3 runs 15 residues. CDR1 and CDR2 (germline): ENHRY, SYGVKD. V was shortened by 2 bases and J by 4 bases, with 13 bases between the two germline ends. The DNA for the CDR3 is TGTGCCATCAGTGAGCCCTTTCGCGGGTCAGATACGCAGTATTTT. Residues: CAISEPFRGSDTQYF.

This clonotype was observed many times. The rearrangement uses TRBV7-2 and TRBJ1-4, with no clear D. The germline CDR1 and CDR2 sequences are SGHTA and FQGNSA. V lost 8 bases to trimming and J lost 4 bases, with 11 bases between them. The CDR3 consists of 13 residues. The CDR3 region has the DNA TGTGCCAGCGGTATCCCAGTTAATGAAAAACTGTTTTTT. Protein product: CASGIPVNEKLFF.

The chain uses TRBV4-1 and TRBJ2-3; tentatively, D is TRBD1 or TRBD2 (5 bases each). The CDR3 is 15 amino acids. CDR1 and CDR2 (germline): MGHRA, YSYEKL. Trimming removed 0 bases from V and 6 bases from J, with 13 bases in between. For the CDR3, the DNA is TGCGCCAGCAGCCAAGATAGAGGGGCCCCTGATACGCAGTATTTT. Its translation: CASSQDRGAPDTQYF.

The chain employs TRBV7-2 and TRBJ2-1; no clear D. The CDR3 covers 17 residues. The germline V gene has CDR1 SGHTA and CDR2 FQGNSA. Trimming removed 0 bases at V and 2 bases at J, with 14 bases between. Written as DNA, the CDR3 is TGTGCCAGCAGCTTAGCGTCTCCAGACTTTACCTACAATGAGCAGTTCTTC. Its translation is CASSLASPDFTYNEQFF. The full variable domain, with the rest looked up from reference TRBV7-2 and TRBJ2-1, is GAGVSQSPSNKVTEKGKDVELRCDPISGHTALYWYRQSLGQGLEFLIYFQGNSAPDKSGLPSDRFSAERTGGSVSTLTIQRTQQEDSAVYLCASSLASPDFTYNEQFFGPGTRLTVL.

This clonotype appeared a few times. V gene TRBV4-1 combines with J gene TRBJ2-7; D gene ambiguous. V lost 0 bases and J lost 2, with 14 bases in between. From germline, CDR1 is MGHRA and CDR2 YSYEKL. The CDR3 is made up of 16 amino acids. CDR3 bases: TGCGCCAGCAGCCAAGAAAGTAACGGACGGGCCTACGAGCAGTACTTC. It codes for CASSQESNGRAYEQYF.

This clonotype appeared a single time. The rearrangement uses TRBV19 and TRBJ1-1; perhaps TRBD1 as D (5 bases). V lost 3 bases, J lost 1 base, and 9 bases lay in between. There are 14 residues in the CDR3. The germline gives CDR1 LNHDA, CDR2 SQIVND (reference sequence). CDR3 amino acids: CASSMGPANTEAFF. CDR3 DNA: TGTGCCAGTAGTATGGGGCCAGCGAACACTGAAGCTTTCTTT.

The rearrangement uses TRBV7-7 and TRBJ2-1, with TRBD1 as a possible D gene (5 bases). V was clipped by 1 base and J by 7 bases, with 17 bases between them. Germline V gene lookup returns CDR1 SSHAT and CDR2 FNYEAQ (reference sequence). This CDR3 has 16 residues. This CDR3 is CASSLVVGAKGNEQFF. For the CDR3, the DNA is TGTGCCAGCAGCTTAGTGGTTGGGGCCAAGGGAAATGAGCAGTTCTTC.

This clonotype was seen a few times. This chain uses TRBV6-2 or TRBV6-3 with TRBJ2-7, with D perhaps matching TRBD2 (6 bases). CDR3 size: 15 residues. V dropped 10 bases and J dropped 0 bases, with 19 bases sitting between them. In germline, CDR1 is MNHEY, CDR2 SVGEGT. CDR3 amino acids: CATRRGPSSSYEQYV. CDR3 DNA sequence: TGTGCCACCAGGAGGGGACCATCGAGCTCCTACGAGCAGTACGTC.

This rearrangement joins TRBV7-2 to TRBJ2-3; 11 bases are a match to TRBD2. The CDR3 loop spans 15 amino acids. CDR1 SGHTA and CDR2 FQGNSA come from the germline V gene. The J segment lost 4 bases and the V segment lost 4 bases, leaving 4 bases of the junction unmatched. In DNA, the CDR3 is TGTGCCAGCAGCTCAGTAGCGGGAGGGTCAGATACGCAGTATTTT. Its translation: CASSSVAGGSDTQYF.

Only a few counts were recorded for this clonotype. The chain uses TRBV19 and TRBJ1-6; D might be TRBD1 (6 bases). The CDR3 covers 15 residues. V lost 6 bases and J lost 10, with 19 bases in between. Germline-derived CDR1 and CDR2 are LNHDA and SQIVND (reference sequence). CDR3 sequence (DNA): TGTGCCAGTAGCGCCTACAGGGACGGTAGGTCACCCCTCCACTTT. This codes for CASSAYRDGRSPLHF.

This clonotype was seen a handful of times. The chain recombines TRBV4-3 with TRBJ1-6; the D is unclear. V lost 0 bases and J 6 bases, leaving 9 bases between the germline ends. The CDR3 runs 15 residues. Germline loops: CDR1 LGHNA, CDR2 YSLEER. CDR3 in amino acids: CASSQDRAANSPLHF. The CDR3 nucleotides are TGCGCCAGCAGCCAAGACCGGGCAGCTAATTCACCCCTCCACTTT.

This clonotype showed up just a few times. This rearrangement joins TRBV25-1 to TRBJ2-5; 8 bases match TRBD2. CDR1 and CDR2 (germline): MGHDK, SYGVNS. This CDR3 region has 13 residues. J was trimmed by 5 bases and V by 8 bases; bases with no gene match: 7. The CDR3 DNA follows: TGTGCCAGCCGGGGGGGCGTGTTGGAGACCCAGTACTTC. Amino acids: CASRGGVLETQYF.

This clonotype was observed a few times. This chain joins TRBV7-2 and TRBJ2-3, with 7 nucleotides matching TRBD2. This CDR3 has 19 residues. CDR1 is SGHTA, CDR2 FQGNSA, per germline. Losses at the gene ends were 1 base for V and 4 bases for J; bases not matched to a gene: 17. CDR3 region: CASSLVSARAGVGSDTQYF. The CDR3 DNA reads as TGTGCCAGCAGCTTAGTCTCCGCCAGGGCGGGGGTCGGATCAGATACGCAGTATTTT.